This TCR beta chain stems from a study of beta chain features in type 1 diabetes. Study outcomes and limitations: Insertions at VDJ junctions were less frequent in type 1 diabetes patients. These patients also deleted more nucleotides at the same junctions. Patients with Type 1 diabetes showed moderately but significantly shorter TCRB CDR3s in all four CD4+ subsets. Cells with high TCR expression could be over-represented by cDNA sequencing.

TCRB transcripts that were expressed got sequenced, as all of the isolated RNA had been reverse transcribed. Only in-frame clones appear in the TCRdb table, and some are missing; sequencing was by immunoSEQ multiplex PCR. The data hold 600,000 to 700,000 clones, with around 12% observed a single time. Note on this clone: Its cognate antigen is unknown.

Input material: naive CD4+ T cells from blood. The receptor comes from a man aged 30 to 39 with type 1 diabetes.

The CDR3 reads CASSTDWKETQYF. The CDR3, as DNA: TGTGCCAGCAGCACGGACTGGAAAGAGACCCAGTACTTC. The V call is TRBV13, the J call TRBJ2-5; a possible D gene is TRBD2 (5 bases). This CDR3 is 13 amino acids long. Germline V gives CDR1 PRHDT, CDR2 FYEKMQ (reference sequence). V lost 5 bases and J 3 bases, leaving 10 bases between the germline ends.